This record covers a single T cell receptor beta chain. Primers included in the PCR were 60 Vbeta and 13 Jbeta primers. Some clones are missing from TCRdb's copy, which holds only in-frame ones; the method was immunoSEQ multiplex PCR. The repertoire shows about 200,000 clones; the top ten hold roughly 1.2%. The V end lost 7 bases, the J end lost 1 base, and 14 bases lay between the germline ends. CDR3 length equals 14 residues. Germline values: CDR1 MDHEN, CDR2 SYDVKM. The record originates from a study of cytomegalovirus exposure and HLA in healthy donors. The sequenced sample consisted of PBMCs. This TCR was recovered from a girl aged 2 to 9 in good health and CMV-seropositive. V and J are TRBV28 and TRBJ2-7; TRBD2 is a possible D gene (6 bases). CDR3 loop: CASTPGGGSYEQYF. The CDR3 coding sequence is TGTGCCAGCACCCCCGGTGGGGGGTCCTACGAGCAGTACTTC.